The rows below give T cell receptor beta chains drawn from one sample of a study of identical twins. TCRdb fed the 5' RACE reads into MiXCR, producing one record per CDR3 protein. The repertoire has fewer than 900,000 distinct CDR3 sequences, 15% to 20% of them found once; the top ten carry around 13%. These data are also associated with another study on T cells expressing NK-cell markers.

Sequencing was performed on PBMCs. The receptors come from a woman between 18 and 29 years old in good health. Both conserved end residues are part of each CDR3. D genes are given only for firm matches. For some rows the clone size is stated as once, few or many, or as a class when expanded; others skip it.

d_gene: -; abundance: many; j_gene: TRBJ2-7; v_gene: TRBV12-3/TRBV12-4; CDR3aa: CASSPTGTGYEQYF; CDR3nt: TGTGCCAGCAGTCCCACAGGGACGGGCTACGAGCAGTACTTC
d_gene: -; abundance: few; j_gene: TRBJ2-1; v_gene: TRBV11-2; CDR3aa: CASSLGASSRVKLAYNEQFF; CDR3nt: TGTGCCAGCAGCTTAGGTGCAAGTAGTAGGGTCAAGTTAGCCTACAATGAGCAGTTCTTC
d_gene: TRBD1; abundance: few; j_gene: TRBJ2-1; v_gene: TRBV24-1; CDR3aa: CATSDPSGGAHNEQFF; CDR3nt: TGTGCCACCAGTGATCCCTCAGGGGGCGCCCACAATGAGCAGTTCTTC
d_gene: -; abundance: -; j_gene: TRBJ2-5; v_gene: TRBV20-1; CDR3aa: CSARGGDTQETQYF; CDR3nt: TGCAGTGCTAGAGGAGGAGACACCCAAGAGACCCAGTACTTC
d_gene: -; abundance: few; j_gene: TRBJ2-3; v_gene: TRBV20-1; CDR3aa: CSASPSGSLTDTQYF; CDR3nt: TGCAGTGCTAGCCCCTCCGGGAGCCTCACAGATACGCAGTATTTT
d_gene: -; abundance: -; j_gene: TRBJ2-1; v_gene: TRBV11-3; CDR3aa: CASSTRGGLVYNEQFF; CDR3nt: TGTGCCAGCAGCACTCGGGGTGGGCTCGTCTACAATGAGCAGTTCTTC
d_gene: TRBD1; abundance: -; j_gene: TRBJ2-7; v_gene: TRBV7-9; CDR3aa: CASTPSGTGREQYF; CDR3nt: TGTGCCAGCACACCATCCGGGACAGGGAGAGAGCAGTACTTC
d_gene: TRBD1; abundance: -; j_gene: TRBJ2-7; v_gene: TRBV5-1; CDR3aa: CASSGQGARYEQYF; CDR3nt: TGCGCCAGCAGCGGACAGGGGGCGAGGTACGAGCAGTACTTC
d_gene: -; abundance: -; j_gene: TRBJ1-2; v_gene: TRBV2; CDR3aa: CASSPNSLGYTF; CDR3nt: TGTGCCAGCAGTCCCAATTCTCTAGGCTACACCTTC
d_gene: -; abundance: -; j_gene: TRBJ2-1; v_gene: TRBV6-5; CDR3aa: CASSYFSYPFNEQFF; CDR3nt: TGTGCCAGCAGTTACTTTTCGTATCCCTTCAATGAGCAGTTCTTC
d_gene: TRBD2; abundance: few; j_gene: TRBJ2-7; v_gene: TRBV10-3; CDR3aa: CATTLSSGILEQYF; CDR3nt: TGTGCCACCACCCTTTCTAGCGGGATCTTGGAGCAGTACTTC
d_gene: -; abundance: many; j_gene: TRBJ2-3; v_gene: TRBV15; CDR3aa: CATSSGGGEGTDTQYF; CDR3nt: TGTGCCACCAGCAGCGGGGGCGGGGAAGGGACAGATACGCAGTATTTT
d_gene: -; abundance: -; j_gene: TRBJ2-2; v_gene: TRBV20-1; CDR3aa: CSARDLRGAKGELFF; CDR3nt: TGCAGTGCTAGAGATTTGAGGGGGGCGAAAGGGGAGCTGTTTTTT
d_gene: -; abundance: -; j_gene: TRBJ1-1; v_gene: TRBV15; CDR3aa: CATSRDRPGNTEAFF; CDR3nt: TGTGCCACCAGCAGAGATCGACCGGGGAACACTGAAGCTTTCTTT
d_gene: TRBD1; abundance: -; j_gene: TRBJ1-2; v_gene: TRBV25-1; CDR3aa: CASTGTGSGYTF; CDR3nt: TGTGCCAGCACTGGGACAGGGAGTGGCTACACCTTC
d_gene: TRBD1; abundance: -; j_gene: TRBJ2-3; v_gene: TRBV6-5; CDR3aa: CASSYSGQGTDTQYF; CDR3nt: TGTGCCAGCAGTTACTCCGGACAGGGCACAGATACGCAGTATTTT
d_gene: TRBD1; abundance: -; j_gene: TRBJ1-1; v_gene: TRBV18; CDR3aa: CASSPPRGQGADTEAFF; CDR3nt: TGTGCCAGCTCACCACCCAGGGGGCAGGGTGCGGACACTGAAGCTTTCTTT
d_gene: -; abundance: -; j_gene: TRBJ2-3; v_gene: TRBV5-6; CDR3aa: CASSLWAGWGDTQYF; CDR3nt: TGTGCCAGCAGCTTGTGGGCGGGATGGGGAGATACGCAGTATTTT
d_gene: -; abundance: -; j_gene: TRBJ1-2; v_gene: TRBV30; CDR3aa: CAWSVRGSAGYTF; CDR3nt: TGTGCCTGGAGTGTACGGGGAAGTGCTGGCTACACCTTC
d_gene: -; abundance: -; j_gene: TRBJ2-1; v_gene: TRBV7-2; CDR3aa: CASSSSGHSKEQFF; CDR3nt: TGTGCCAGCAGCTCAAGCGGGCACAGTAAGGAGCAGTTCTTC
d_gene: TRBD2; abundance: -; j_gene: TRBJ2-1; v_gene: TRBV15; CDR3aa: CATSRDGRLAGSSEQFF; CDR3nt: TGTGCCACCAGCAGAGATGGGAGACTAGCGGGATCTAGTGAGCAGTTCTTC
d_gene: -; abundance: -; j_gene: TRBJ1-6; v_gene: TRBV6-1; CDR3aa: CASNVGGRGPLHF; CDR3nt: TGTGCCAGCAATGTGGGTGGTAGGGGACCCCTCCACTTT